This T cell receptor beta chain was documented in a study of CXCR3-negative and CXCR3-positive naive CD8 T cells. Study as a whole: Some 130 million TRB reads were obtained overall (about 1.5 +/- 0.3 million per library). Study conclusions and caveats: Researchers reported similar TRBV-TRBJ usage in naive CXCR3-negative and CXCR3-positive cells, though memory differed. Partly lower CXCR3 expression followed cryopreservation, and most assays relied on fresh PBMCs.

For this clonotype: Its antigen remains unknown.

The libraries of TRB cDNA were constructed through 5' RACE using UMI labels. TCRdb derives one entry per CDR3 protein from the 5' RACE reads, leaving out DNA. The specimen's table records around 45,000 distinct CDR3 sequences. Sorting yielded triplicates of fewer than 350,000 cells for each CD8+ T cell subset. The CDR3 runs 15 residues. CDR1 is MGHRA, CDR2 YSYEKL, per germline. The sample was naive CXCR3- CD8+ T cells from blood. Specified subset: CD45RO-CCR7+CD27+CD95- naive CD8+ T cells lacking CXCR3 (TNR3-). This chain uses TRBV4-1 with TRBJ1-5. The sequence came from a human donor in good health. Some clones in this sample may be carry-over from other donors' samples. This CDR3 is CASSQVSGPTQPQHF.